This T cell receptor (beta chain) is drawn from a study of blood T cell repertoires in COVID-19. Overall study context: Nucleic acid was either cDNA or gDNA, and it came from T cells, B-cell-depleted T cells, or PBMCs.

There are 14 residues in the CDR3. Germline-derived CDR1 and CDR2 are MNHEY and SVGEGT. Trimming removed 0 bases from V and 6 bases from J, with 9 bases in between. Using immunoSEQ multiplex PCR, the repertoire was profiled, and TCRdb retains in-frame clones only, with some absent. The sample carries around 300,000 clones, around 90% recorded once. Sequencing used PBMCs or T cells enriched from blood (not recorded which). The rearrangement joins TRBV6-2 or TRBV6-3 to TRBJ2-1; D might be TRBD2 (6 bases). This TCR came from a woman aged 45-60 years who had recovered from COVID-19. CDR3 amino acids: CASSYSPLANEQFF. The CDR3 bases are TGTGCCAGCAGTTACTCCCCACTAGCCAATGAGCAGTTCTTC.